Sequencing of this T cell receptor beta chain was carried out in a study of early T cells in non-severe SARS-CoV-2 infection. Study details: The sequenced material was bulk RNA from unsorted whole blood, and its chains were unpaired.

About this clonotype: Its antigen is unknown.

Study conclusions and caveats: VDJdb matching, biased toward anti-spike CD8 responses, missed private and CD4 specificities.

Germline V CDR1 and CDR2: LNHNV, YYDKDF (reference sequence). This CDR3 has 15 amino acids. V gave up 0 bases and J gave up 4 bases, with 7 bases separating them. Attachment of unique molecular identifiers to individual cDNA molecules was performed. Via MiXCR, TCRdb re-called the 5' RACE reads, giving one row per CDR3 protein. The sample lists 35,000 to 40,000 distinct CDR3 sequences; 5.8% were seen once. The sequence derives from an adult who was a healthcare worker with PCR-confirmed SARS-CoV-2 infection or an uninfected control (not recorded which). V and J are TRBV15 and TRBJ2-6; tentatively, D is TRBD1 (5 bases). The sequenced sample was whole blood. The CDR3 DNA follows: TGTGCCACCAGCAGAGAAGGGGCCGGGGCCAACGTCCTGACTTTC. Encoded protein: CATSREGAGANVLTF.